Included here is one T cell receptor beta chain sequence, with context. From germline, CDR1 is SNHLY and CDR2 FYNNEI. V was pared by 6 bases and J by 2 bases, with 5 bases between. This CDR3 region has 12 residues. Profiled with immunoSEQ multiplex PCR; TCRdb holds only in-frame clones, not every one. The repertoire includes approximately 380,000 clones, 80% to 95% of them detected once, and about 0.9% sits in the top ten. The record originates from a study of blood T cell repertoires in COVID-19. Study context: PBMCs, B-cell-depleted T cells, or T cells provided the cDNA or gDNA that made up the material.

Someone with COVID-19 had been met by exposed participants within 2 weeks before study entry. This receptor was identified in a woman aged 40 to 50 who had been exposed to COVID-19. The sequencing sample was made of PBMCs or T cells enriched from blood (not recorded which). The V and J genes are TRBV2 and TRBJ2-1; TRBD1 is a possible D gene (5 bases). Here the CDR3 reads CASRGPYNEQFF. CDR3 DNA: TGTGCCAGCAGGGGGCCCTACAATGAGCAGTTCTTC.